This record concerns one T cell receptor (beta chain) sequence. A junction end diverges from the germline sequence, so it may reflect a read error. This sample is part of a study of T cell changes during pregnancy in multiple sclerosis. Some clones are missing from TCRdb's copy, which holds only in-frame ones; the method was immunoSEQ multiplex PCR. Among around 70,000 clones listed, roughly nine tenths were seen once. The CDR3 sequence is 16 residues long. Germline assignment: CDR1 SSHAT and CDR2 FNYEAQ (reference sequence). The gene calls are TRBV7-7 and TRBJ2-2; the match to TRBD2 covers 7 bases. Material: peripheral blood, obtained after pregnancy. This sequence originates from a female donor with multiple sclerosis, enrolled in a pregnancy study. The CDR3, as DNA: TGTGCTAGCAGCCCACATTTAGCGGGGAACACCGGGGAGCTGTTTTTT. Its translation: CASSPHLAGNTGELFF.